Reported below is one T cell receptor beta chain. Its target is not known. These data belong to a study of T cell repertoires in cytomegalovirus infection. Turning to the study itself: CMV epitopes used comprised recently identified HLA-C-restricted ones and well-studied HLA-B-restricted ones. It was the public TCR beta signatures that indicated both CMV infection and matching HLA type. Study-level results: In two of eight donors, the top clonotype was HLA-C-restricted CMV-specific. Using cumulative public TCR beta family frequency, the authors identified those who carried CMV together with the relevant HLA.

MiXCR was run by TCRdb on the reads, yielding one entry per CDR3 protein. This sample has about 830,000 distinct CDR3 sequences; approximately 30% occur once, and the top ten carry around 11%. Per germline, CDR1 MGHRA and CDR2 YSYEKL. The V and J ends lost 1 base and 4 bases respectively, with 13 bases between them. The CDR3 length is 15 residues. The TCR originated in a human donor in good health (CMV status not recorded). Some clones in this sample may be carry-over from other donors' samples. Sequenced here: cultured CD8+ T cells from PBMCs, sampled from culture after CMV antigen stimulation. V and J are TRBV4-1 and TRBJ1-2, with TRBD1 as a possible D gene (6 bases). CDR3 amino acids: CASSQGLGASYGYTF. CDR3 DNA sequence: TGCGCCAGCAGCCAAGGCCTGGGGGCAAGCTATGGCTACACCTTC.